This T cell receptor beta chain was documented in a study of T-cell reconstitution after alpha-beta-depleted transplantation in children. Construction of the TCRbeta library involved unique molecular identifiers. TCRdb reprocessed the PCR reads with MiXCR, giving one entry per CDR3 protein. The sample contains roughly 250,000 distinct CDR3 sequences, 8.2% of which appear only once. Looked up from germline, CDR1 is SGHTA and CDR2 is FQGNSA. CDR3 length: 15 residues. V gave up 5 bases and J gave up 3 bases, with 16 bases separating them. The sequence was collected from a male patient under 18 who had a stem cell transplant for acute lymphoblastic leukemia, so the T cells may come from the graft donor. The chain recombines TRBV7-2 with TRBJ1-1; a possible D gene is TRBD1 (5 bases). Material: PBMCs, mostly from graft donor cells, obtained 180 days after TCRalphabeta/CD19-depleted stem cell transplant. The chain's CDR3 is CASSPRRGWDTEAFF. For the CDR3, the DNA is TGTGCCAGCAGCCCACGCCGGGGGTGGGACACTGAAGCTTTCTTT. The entire variable domain, with the rest obtained from reference TRBV7-2 and TRBJ1-1, is as follows: GAGVSQSPSNKVTEKGKDVELRCDPISGHTALYWYRQSLGQGLEFLIYFQGNSAPDKSGLPSDRFSAERTGGSVSTLTIQRTQQEDSAVYLCASSPRRGWDTEAFFGQGTRLTVV.